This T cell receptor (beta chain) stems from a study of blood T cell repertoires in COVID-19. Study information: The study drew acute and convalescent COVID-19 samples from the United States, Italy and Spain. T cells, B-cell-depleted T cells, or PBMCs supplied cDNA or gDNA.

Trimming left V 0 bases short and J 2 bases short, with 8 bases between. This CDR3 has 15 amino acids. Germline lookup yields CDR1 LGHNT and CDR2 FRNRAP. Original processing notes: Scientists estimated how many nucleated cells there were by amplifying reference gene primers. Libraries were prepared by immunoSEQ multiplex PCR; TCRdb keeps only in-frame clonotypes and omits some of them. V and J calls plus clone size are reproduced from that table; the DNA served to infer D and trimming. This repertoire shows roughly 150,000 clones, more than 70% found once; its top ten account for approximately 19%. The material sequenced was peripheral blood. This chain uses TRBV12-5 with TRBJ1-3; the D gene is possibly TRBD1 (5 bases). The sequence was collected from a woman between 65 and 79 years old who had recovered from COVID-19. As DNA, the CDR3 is TGTGCTAGTGGTTTGGTACAGGTGGCTGGAAACACCATATATTTT. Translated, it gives CASGLVQVAGNTIYF.